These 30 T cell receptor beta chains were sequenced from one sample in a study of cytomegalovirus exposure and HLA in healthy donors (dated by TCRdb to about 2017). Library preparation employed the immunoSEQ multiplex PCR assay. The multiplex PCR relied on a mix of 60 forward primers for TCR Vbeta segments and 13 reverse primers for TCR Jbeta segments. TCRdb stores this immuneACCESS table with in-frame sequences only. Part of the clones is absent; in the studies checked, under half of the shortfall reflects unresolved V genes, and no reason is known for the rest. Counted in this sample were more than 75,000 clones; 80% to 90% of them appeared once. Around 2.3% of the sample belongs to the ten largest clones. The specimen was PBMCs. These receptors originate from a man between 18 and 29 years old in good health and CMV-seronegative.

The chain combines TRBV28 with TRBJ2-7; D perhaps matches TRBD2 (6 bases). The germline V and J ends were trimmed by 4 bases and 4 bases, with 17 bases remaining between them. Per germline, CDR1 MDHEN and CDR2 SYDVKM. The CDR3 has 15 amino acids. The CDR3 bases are TGTGCCAGCAGTTCCGGATCTAGCGTGGATTACGAGCAGTACTTC. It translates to CASSSGSSVDYEQYF.

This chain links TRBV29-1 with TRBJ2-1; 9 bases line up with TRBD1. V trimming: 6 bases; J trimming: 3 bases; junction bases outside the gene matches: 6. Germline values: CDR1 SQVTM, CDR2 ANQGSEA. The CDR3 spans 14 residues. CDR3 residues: CSVPRQGVYNEQFF. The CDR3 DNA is TGCAGCGTCCCTCGACAGGGGGTCTACAATGAGCAGTTCTTC.

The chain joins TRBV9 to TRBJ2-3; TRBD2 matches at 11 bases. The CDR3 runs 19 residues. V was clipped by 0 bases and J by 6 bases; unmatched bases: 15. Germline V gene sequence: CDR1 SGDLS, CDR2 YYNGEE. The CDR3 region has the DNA TGTGCCAGCAGCGTAGGTGGGACTAGCGGCCACCTTAGATCGGATACGCAGTATTTT. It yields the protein CASSVGGTSGHLRSDTQYF.

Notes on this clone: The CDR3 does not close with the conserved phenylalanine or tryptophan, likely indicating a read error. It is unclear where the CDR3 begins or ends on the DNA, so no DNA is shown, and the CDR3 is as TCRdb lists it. The CDR3 loop reads CAWSVLRDIRV. V is TRBV30 and J is TRBJ1-2; whether TRBD1, the table's D call, matches the DNA was not checked. The germline gives CDR1 GTSNPN, CDR2 SVGIG (reference sequence). The CDR3 length is 11 residues, termini included.

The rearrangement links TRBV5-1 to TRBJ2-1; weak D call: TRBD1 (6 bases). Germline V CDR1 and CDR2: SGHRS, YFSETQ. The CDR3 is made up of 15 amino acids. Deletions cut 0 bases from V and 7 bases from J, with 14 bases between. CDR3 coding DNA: TGCGCCAGCAGCTTGGCCGGGCAGGGGCGGAATGAGCAGTTCTTC. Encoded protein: CASSLAGQGRNEQFF.

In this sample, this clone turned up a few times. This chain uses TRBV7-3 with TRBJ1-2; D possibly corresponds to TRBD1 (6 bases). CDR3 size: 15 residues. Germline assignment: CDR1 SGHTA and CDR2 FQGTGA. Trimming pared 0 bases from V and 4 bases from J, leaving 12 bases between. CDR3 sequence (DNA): TGTGCCAGCAGCTTAACGGCTTCAGGGGTCTATGGCTACACCTTC. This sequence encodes CASSLTASGVYGYTF.

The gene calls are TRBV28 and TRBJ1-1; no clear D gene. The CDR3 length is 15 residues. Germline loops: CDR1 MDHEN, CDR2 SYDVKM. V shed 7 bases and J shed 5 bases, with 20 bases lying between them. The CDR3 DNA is TGTGCCAGCAATCCCCCCCGGGGAGAGAAGACTGAAGCTTTCTTT. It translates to CASNPPRGEKTEAFF.

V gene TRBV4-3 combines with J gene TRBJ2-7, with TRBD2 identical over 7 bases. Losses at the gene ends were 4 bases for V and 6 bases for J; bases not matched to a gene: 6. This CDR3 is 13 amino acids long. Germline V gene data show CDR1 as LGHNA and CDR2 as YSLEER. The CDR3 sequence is CASSPSLALEQYF. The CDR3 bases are TGCGCCAGCAGCCCCTCACTAGCGCTCGAGCAGTACTTC.

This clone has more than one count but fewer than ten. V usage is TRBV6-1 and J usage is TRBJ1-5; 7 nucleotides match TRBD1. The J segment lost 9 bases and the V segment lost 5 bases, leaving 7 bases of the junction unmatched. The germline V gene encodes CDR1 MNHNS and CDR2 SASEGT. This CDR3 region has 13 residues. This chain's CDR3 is CASSLDRERPQHF. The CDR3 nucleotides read TGTGCCAGCAGTTTAGACAGGGAGAGGCCCCAGCATTTT.

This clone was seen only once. CDR3 residues: CASSLQTDHYGYTF. Written as DNA, the CDR3 is TGTGCCAGCAGCTTACAGACAGACCACTATGGCTACACCTTC. This chain uses TRBV11-2 with TRBJ1-2, with a tentative D call TRBD1 (5 bases). The length of the CDR3 is 14 residues. V lost 2 bases and J 3 bases, leaving 10 bases between the germline ends. From germline, CDR1 is SGHAT and CDR2 FQNNGV.

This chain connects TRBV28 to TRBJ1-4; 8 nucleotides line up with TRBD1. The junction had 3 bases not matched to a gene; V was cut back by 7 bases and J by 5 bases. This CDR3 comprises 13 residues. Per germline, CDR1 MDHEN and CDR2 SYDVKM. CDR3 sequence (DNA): TGTGCCAGCAACAGGGGGTTGAATGAAAAACTGTTTTTT. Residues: CASNRGLNEKLFF.

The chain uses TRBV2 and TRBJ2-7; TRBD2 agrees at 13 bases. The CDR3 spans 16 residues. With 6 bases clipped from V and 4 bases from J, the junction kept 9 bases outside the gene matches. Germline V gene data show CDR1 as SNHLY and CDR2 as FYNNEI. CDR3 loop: CASRRTSGSLSYEQYF. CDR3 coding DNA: TGTGCCAGCAGACGGACTAGCGGGAGTCTTAGTTACGAGCAGTACTTC.

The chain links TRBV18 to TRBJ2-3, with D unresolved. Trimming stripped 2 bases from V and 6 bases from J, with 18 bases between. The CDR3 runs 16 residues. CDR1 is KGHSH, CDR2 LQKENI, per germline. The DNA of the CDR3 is TGTGCCAGCTCACCAAAAGAGCGCGCCGGGTTGGATACGCAGTATTTT. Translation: CASSPKERAGLDTQYF.

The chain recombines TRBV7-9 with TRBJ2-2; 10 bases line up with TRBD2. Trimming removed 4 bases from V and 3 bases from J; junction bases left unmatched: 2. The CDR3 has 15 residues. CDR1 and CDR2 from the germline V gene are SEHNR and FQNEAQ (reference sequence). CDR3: CASSSSGSYTGELFF. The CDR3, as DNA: TGTGCCAGCAGCTCTAGCGGGAGTTACACCGGGGAGCTGTTTTTT.

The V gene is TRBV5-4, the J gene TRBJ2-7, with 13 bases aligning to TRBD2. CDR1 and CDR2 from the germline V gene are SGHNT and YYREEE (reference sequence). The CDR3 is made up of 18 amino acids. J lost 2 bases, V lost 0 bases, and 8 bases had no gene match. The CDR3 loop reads CASSLGGTSGTFPYEQYF. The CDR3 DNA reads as TGTGCCAGCAGCTTGGGGGGGACTAGCGGGACCTTCCCCTACGAGCAGTACTTC. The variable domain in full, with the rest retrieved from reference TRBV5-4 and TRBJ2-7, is ETGVTQSPTHLIKTRGQQVTLRCSSQSGHNTVSWYQQALGQGPQFIFQYYREEENGRGNFPPRFSGLQFPNYSSELNVNALELDDSALYLCASSLGGTSGTFPYEQYFGPGTRLTVT.

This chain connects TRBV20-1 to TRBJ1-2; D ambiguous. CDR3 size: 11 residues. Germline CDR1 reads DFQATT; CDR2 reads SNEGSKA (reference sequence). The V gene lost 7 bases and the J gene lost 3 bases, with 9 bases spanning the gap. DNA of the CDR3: TGCAGTGGAAACGGGGACTATGGCTACACCTTC. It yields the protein CSGNGDYGYTF.

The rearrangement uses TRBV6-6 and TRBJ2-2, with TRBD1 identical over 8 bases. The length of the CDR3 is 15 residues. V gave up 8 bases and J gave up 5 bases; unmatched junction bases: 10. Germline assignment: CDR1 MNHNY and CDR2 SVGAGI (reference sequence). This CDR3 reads CASDFGQGKTGELFF. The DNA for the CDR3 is TGTGCCAGCGACTTCGGACAGGGTAAAACCGGGGAGCTGTTTTTT.

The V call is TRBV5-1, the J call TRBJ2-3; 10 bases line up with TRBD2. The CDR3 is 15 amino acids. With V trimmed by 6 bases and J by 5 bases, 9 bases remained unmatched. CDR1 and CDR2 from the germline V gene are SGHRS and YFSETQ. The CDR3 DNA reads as TGCGCCAGCAAGAGAGCGGGAGGGCCGCAAGATACGCAGTATTTT. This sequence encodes CASKRAGGPQDTQYF.

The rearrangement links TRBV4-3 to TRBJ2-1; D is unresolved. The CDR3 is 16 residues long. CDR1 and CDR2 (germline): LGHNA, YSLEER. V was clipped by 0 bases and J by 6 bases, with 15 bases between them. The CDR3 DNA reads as TGCGCCAGCAGCCAAGAATTAGCCCTCGTGGCCAATGAGCAGTTCTTC. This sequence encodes CASSQELALVANEQFF.

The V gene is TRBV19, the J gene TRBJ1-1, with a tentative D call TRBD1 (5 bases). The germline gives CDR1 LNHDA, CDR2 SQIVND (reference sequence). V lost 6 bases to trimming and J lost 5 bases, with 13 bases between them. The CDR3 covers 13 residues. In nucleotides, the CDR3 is TGTGCCAGTAGCCGGGCCGGGGGTACTGAAGCTTTCTTT. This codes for CASSRAGGTEAFF.

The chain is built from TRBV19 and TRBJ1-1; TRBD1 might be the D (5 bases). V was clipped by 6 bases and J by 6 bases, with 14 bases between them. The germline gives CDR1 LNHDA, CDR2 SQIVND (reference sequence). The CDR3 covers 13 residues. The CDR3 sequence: CASRRGLSAEAFF. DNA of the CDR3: TGTGCCAGTAGAAGGGGACTATCCGCTGAAGCTTTCTTT.

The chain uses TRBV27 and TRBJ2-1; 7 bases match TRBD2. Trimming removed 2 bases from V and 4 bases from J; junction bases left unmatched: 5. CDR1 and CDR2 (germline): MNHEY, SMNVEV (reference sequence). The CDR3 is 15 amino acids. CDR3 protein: CASSLAGVPYNEQFF. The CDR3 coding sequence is TGTGCCAGCAGTTTAGCGGGAGTACCGTACAATGAGCAGTTCTTC.

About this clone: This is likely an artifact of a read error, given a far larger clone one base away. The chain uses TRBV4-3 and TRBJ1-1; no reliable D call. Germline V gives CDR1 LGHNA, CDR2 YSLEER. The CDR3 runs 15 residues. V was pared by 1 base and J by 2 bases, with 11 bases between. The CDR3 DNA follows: TGCGCCAGCAGCCAAGGCTGGCGGGCCAACACTGAAGCTTTCTTT. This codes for CASSQGWRANTEAFF.

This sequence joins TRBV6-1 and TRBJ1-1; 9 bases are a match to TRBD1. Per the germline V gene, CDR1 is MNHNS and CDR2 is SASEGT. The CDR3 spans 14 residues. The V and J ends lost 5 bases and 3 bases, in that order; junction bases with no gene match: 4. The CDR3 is CASSMRTGDTEAFF. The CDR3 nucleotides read TGTGCCAGCAGTATGCGGACAGGGGACACTGAAGCTTTCTTT.

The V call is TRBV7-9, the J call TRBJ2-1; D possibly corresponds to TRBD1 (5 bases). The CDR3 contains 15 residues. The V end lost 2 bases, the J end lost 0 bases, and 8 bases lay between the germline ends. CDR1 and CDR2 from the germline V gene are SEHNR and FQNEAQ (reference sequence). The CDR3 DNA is TGTGCCAGCAGCTTACGACAGAGCTCCTACAATGAGCAGTTCTTC. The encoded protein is CASSLRQSSYNEQFF.

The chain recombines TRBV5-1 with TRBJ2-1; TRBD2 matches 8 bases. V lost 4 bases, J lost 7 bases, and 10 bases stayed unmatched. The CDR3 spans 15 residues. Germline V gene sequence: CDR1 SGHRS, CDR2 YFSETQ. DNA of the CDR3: TGCGCCAGCAGCGACCGCGGGGGGCCGGGGAATGAGCAGTTCTTC. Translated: CASSDRGGPGNEQFF.

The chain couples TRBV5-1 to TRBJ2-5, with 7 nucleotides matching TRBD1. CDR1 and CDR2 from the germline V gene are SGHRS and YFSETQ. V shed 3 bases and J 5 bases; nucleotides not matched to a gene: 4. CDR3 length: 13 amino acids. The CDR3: CASSSTGAETQYF. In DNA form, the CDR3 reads TGCGCCAGCAGCTCTACAGGGGCCGAGACCCAGTACTTC.

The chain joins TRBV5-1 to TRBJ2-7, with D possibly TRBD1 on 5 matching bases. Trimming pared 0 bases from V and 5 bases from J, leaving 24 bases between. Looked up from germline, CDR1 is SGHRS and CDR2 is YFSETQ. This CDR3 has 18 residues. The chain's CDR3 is CASSLGRQITDALHEQYF. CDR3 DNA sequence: TGCGCCAGCAGCTTGGGGCGACAGATCACGGACGCGCTCCACGAGCAGTACTTC.

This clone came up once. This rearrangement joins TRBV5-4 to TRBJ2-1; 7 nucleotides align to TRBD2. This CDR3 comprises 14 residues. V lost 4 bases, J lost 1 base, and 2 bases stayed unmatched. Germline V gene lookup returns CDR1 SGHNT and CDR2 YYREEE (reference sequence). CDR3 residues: CASSQRGSYNEQFF. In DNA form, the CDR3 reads TGTGCCAGCAGCCAGCGGGGATCCTACAATGAGCAGTTCTTC.

CDR3 amino acids: CASSRLAGGEQYF. The CDR3 DNA reads as TGTGCCAGCAGCCGACTAGCGGGAGGCGAGCAGTACTTC. The J gene is TRBJ2-7, the V gene TRBV28; 13 bases map to TRBD2. The germline V gene has CDR1 MDHEN and CDR2 SYDVKM. This CDR3 has 13 residues. Trimming removed 6 bases from V and 6 bases from J; junction bases left unmatched: 2.